A selection of T cell receptor beta chains follows, all from one sample in a study of blood T cell repertoires in COVID-19. Produced via immunoSEQ multiplex PCR; TCRdb's table is partial and in-frame only. The top ten hold roughly 20% of the sample, which has 150,000 to 200,000 clones, about 80% seen once. The sequenced sample consisted of peripheral blood. These receptors were obtained from a woman older than 75 with acute or convalescent COVID-19. The CDR3 runs from the conserved cysteine through the conserved F or W.

J | V | CDR3
TRBJ2-7 | TRBV12-2 | CASRLARGSLEHEQYF
TRBJ2-7 | TRBV27 | CASSGGRLFEQYF
TRBJ1-5 | TRBV19 | CASSYGGAGSNQPQHF
TRBJ1-2 | TRBV18 | CASSLDRGVYGYTF
TRBJ2-7 | TRBV5-1 | CASSPGTSGRSSGRKYEQYF
TRBJ1-2 | TRBV18 | CASSPSLTGVDGYTF
TRBJ2-6 | TRBV28 | CASSSTGVGANVLTF
TRBJ1-3 | TRBV5-1 | CASRLDRGSDTIYF
TRBJ2-7 | TRBV2 | CARRTLGSGGIYEQYF
TRBJ1-5 | TRBV5-3 | CARSLAGDSNQPQHF
TRBJ1-1 | TRBV27 | CASSSYREGITAEAFF
TRBJ2-1 | TRBV21-1 | CASSQTRDTHNEQFF
TRBJ2-2 | TRBV19 | CASSIGGTNTGELFF
TRBJ2-2 | TRBV27 | CASSLLQGWTGELFF
TRBJ2-2 | TRBV10-3 | CATGGQGEYTGELFF
TRBJ1-1 | TRBV20-1 | CSAVRNTEAFF
TRBJ1-5 | TRBV11-2 | CASSLEIRQPQHF
TRBJ1-5 | TRBV28 | CASSLDLRQPQHF
TRBJ1-1 | TRBV19 | CASSINRVHTEAFF
TRBJ1-5 | TRBV28 | CASSFFAAGAGNQPQHF
TRBJ2-3 | TRBV6-6 | CASRHTDTQYF
TRBJ1-5 | TRBV27 | CASSSLTGIWSQPQHF
TRBJ2-7 | TRBV18 | CASSPGQGVNYEQYF
TRBJ2-7 | TRBV14 | CASSQVSYEQYF
TRBJ1-1 | TRBV19 | CASKPFQAPHTEAFF
TRBJ1-5 | TRBV12-5 | CASGLRDSQPQHF
TRBJ2-3 | TRBV29-1 | CSSRSGSRGTDTQYF
TRBJ2-3 | TRBV27 | CASSLVSQTSDTQYF
TRBJ1-5 | TRBV19 | CASNSQGASNQPQHF
TRBJ2-3 | TRBV5-1 | CASARSGGTDTQYF
TRBJ1-5 | TRBV5-6 | CASSLGREGQPQHF
TRBJ2-3 | TRBV15 | CATSREGQGSTDTQYF
TRBJ1-1 | TRBV5-4 | CASSLALGSNTEAFF
TRBJ2-7 | TRBV12-5 | CASGLVLAGSYEQYF
TRBJ1-2 | TRBV4-1 | CASSQPTSGHKNHNYGYTF
TRBJ2-1 | TRBV6-5 | CASSYSSPAGDYFF
TRBJ2-7 | TRBV3-1/TRBV3-2 | CASSPSSYEQYF
TRBJ2-6 | TRBV5-1 | CASNPGTLTGANVLTF
TRBJ2-5 | TRBV6-5 | CASSYSSRGWETQYF
TRBJ2-1 | TRBV28 | CACRSTYNEQFF
TRBJ2-7 | TRBV10-3 | CAISVYRGGEQYF
TRBJ1-2 | TRBV7-2 | CASSLGWDGGYGYTF
TRBJ1-1 | TRBV28 | CASRGAGGLMNTEAFF
TRBJ1-1 | TRBV5-4 | CASRPQTGWNTEAFF
TRBJ2-3 | TRBV4-1 | CASSQVRAGVKDTQYF
TRBJ1-2 | TRBV14 | CASSQVGVGYTF
TRBJ1-4 | TRBV20-1 | CSAREFEKLFF
TRBJ1-2 | TRBV4-1 | CASSRVGGGSNYGYTF
TRBJ1-1 | TRBV5-1 | CASSLDSRRGLGTEAFF
TRBJ1-6 | TRBV3-1/TRBV3-2 | CASSQDLPGFDSPLHF